The sequence of this TCR beta chain was determined in a study of blood T cell repertoires in COVID-19. The overall study: Acute and convalescent COVID-19 samples came from the United States, Italy and Spain. The analysed material was cDNA or gDNA that came from T cells, B-cell-depleted T cells, or PBMCs.

V lost 3 bases, J lost 4 bases, and 19 bases lay in between. The CDR3 runs to 17 residues. Germline V lookup: CDR1 SGHAT, CDR2 FQNNGV. Under the authors' procedure: Counts of nucleated cells, estimated from reference gene primer amplification, were obtained. TCRdb's copy holds only in-frame clones and misses some; the assay was immunoSEQ multiplex PCR. V, J and clone size are taken as reported in that table, and D and trimming were inferred from the DNA itself. The data show about 190,000 clones, 80% to 90% seen once. The specimen was peripheral blood. The chain links TRBV11-2 to TRBJ1-3; TRBD1 is a possible D gene (6 bases). This TCR was recovered from a man younger than 40 with acute or convalescent COVID-19. The CDR3 sequence: CASSFRTISTGGNTIYF. CDR3 nucleotides: TGTGCCAGCAGCTTCCGGACCATATCGACAGGAGGAAACACCATATATTTT.